What follows are 19 T cell receptor beta chains derived from one specimen sequenced in a study of blood T cell repertoires in COVID-19. The protocol was immunoSEQ multiplex PCR, while the TCRdb copy is restricted to in-frame clones and leaves out a portion. There are under 300,000 clones in the sample; 84% occur only once, and under 1.5% lies in the top ten. The sequencing sample was made of peripheral blood. The origin of the receptors is a woman aged 40 to 50 who had recovered from COVID-19.

The rearrangement links TRBV27 to TRBJ2-1, with TRBD2 matching 8 bases. V shed 10 bases and J 8 bases; nucleotides not matched to a gene: 7. Germline values: CDR1 MNHEY, CDR2 SMNVEV (reference sequence). The CDR3 totals 12 residues. Here the CDR3 reads CANSGGLYEQFF. In DNA form, the CDR3 reads TGTGCCAATTCGGGAGGGTTGTATGAGCAGTTCTTC.

V and J are TRBV19 and TRBJ2-5; 7 nucleotides line up with TRBD1. The CDR3 runs to 13 residues. V was clipped by 3 bases and J by 4 bases; unmatched bases: 2. Germline loops: CDR1 LNHDA, CDR2 SQIVND (reference sequence). CDR3 DNA sequence: TGTGCCAGTAGTATTACAGGGGCAGAGACCCAGTACTTC. Translated: CASSITGAETQYF. Complete variable domain (other parts from reference TRBV19 and TRBJ2-5): DGGITQSPKYLFRKEGQNVTLSCEQNLNHDAMYWYRQDPGQGLRLIYYSQIVNDFQKGDIAEGYSVSREKKESFPLTVTSAQKNPTAFYLCASSITGAETQYFGPGTRLLVL.

In nucleotides, the CDR3 is TGTGCCAGCAGCTTCACCGGGGGGGCCCAGTACGAGCAGTACTTC. Protein sequence: CASSFTGGAQYEQYF. The rearrangement uses TRBV5-4 and TRBJ2-7, with 8 bases that match TRBD2. V lost 2 bases, J lost 4 bases, and 8 bases stayed unmatched. Germline lookup yields CDR1 SGHNT and CDR2 YYREEE (reference sequence). This CDR3 region has 15 residues.

The V call is TRBV9, the J call TRBJ1-1; a possible D gene is TRBD1 (5 bases). The CDR3 contains 14 residues. Trimming took 3 bases from V and 3 from J, leaving 12 bases between them. CDR1 SGDLS and CDR2 YYNGEE come from the germline V gene. This chain's CDR3 is CASSGRQGDTEAFF. CDR3 coding DNA: TGTGCCAGCAGCGGCCGGCAGGGTGACACTGAAGCTTTCTTT.

On this clone: The same CDR3 arises from other DNA sequences in this sample as well. This chain's CDR3 is CASSPFAGGSPLHF. In DNA form, the CDR3 reads TGTGCCAGTAGCCCTTTTGCGGGGGGCTCACCCCTCCACTTT. The gene calls are TRBV7-2 and TRBJ1-6, with TRBD1 as a possible D gene (6 bases). The germline V gene encodes CDR1 SGHTA and CDR2 FQGNSA. V lost 9 bases and J lost 10, with 19 bases in between. There are 14 residues in the CDR3.

Worth noting for this clone: The sample holds other DNA sequences that translate to the same CDR3. CDR3 in amino acids: CASSVGGGAEQYF. The DNA of the CDR3 is TGTGCCAGCAGCGTAGGGGGCGGAGCCGAGCAGTACTTC. The chain recombines TRBV9 with TRBJ2-7, with TRBD1 as a possible D gene (5 bases). Germline CDR1 and CDR2: SGDLS and YYNGEE. V was trimmed by 0 bases and J by 6 bases, leaving 10 bases between them. The CDR3 sequence is 13 residues long. The whole variable domain, remainder taken from reference TRBV9 and TRBJ2-7, is DSGVTQTPKHLITATGQRVTLRCSPRSGDLSVYWYQQSLDQGLQFLIQYYNGEERAKGNILERFSAQQFPDLHSELNLSSLELGDSALYFCASSVGGGAEQYFGPGTRLTVT.

This chain links TRBV5-1 with TRBJ2-7, with TRBD1 matching 7 bases. V shed 6 bases, J shed 0 bases, and the junction held 15 bases outside the gene matches. The V gene's germline CDR1 is SGHRS and CDR2 YFSETQ. This CDR3 has 17 residues. In DNA form, the CDR3 reads TGCGCCAGCACCATGGCCGGCAGGGGGTCGCACTCCTACGAGCAGTACTTC. It is translated as CASTMAGRGSHSYEQYF.

This chain joins TRBV18 and TRBJ2-7; TRBD1 aligns across 8 bases. The CDR3 is made up of 14 amino acids. The germline V gene has CDR1 KGHSH and CDR2 LQKENI. V lost 6 bases to trimming and J lost 0 bases; unmatched junction nucleotides: 4. The CDR3 here is CASSRTGTSYEQYF. The DNA for the CDR3 is TGTGCCAGCTCTCGGACAGGGACCTCCTACGAGCAGTACTTC.

The V and J genes are TRBV19 and TRBJ2-7; TRBD1 agrees at 7 bases. With V trimmed by 4 bases and J by 2 bases, 8 bases remained unmatched. The germline V gene encodes CDR1 LNHDA and CDR2 SQIVND (reference sequence). There are 15 residues in the CDR3. The chain's CDR3 is CASSRRQGVTYEQYF. CDR3 sequence (DNA): TGTGCCAGTAGTAGGAGACAGGGCGTTACCTACGAGCAGTACTTC.

Remarks on this clone: At one of its ends the junction is not consistent with the germline gene, which may arise from a read error. The chain couples TRBV6-2 or TRBV6-3 to TRBJ2-5, with 9 positions matching TRBD2. In germline, CDR1 is MNHEY, CDR2 SVGEGT. There are 15 residues in the CDR3. CDR3 bases: TGTGCCAGCAGTGGCCAGGGGCTAGCGGGGACTACCGCCGACTTC. This translates into CASSGQGLAGTTADF.

The chain joins TRBV3-1 (or the pseudogene TRBV3-2) to TRBJ2-7; 13 positions agree with TRBD2. The V gene's germline CDR1 is LGHDT and CDR2 YNNKEL (reference sequence). V lost 4 bases and J lost 1; bases outside the gene matches: 4. There are 16 residues in the CDR3. CDR3 amino acids: CASSLGLAGASYEQYF. The CDR3 nucleotides read TGTGCCAGCAGCCTTGGACTAGCGGGGGCTTCCTACGAGCAGTACTTC.

This clone has only one observation. The chain carries TRBV6-5 and TRBJ2-1; a possible D gene is TRBD2 (5 bases). This CDR3 comprises 13 residues. V lost 9 bases and J 4 bases, leaving 13 bases between the germline ends. Germline loops: CDR1 MNHEY, CDR2 SVGAGI. CDR3 sequence: CASREKNYNEQFF. The CDR3 bases are TGTGCCAGTAGGGAGAAGAATTACAATGAGCAGTTCTTC.

The J gene is TRBJ1-5, the V gene TRBV28; D may be TRBD1 (5 bases). V shed 5 bases and J shed 3 bases, with 14 bases lying between them. This CDR3 contains 15 residues. Germline CDR1 and CDR2: MDHEN and SYDVKM. The CDR3 loop reads CASSRQRKINQPQHF. The CDR3 bases are TGTGCCAGCAGTAGACAGAGAAAAATCAATCAGCCCCAGCATTTT. The variable domain in full, with the rest retrieved from reference TRBV28 and TRBJ1-5, is DVKVTQSSRYLVKRTGEKVFLECVQDMDHENMFWYRQDPGLGLRLIYFSYDVKMKEKGDIPEGYSVSREKKERFSLILESASTNQTSMYLCASSRQRKINQPQHFGDGTRLSIL.

The J gene is TRBJ1-2, the V gene TRBV10-3, with D possibly TRBD1 on 5 matching bases. Germline V gives CDR1 ENHRY, CDR2 SYGVKD. V lost 0 bases and J 4 bases, leaving 9 bases between the germline ends. This CDR3 contains 14 residues. CDR3 sequence: CAISESGQGYGYTF. The CDR3 DNA sequence: TGTGCCATCAGTGAGTCGGGGCAGGGCTATGGCTACACCTTC.

The chain joins TRBV11-3 to TRBJ1-5; TRBD1 matches 7 bases. CDR1 is SGHNT and CDR2 is YENEEA in the germline V gene. Trimming cost V 1 base and J 3 bases; bases outside gene matches: 3. This CDR3 is built from 15 residues. In DNA, the CDR3 is TGTGCCAGCAGCTTAGGACAGGGAGACAATCAGCCCCAGCATTTT. Encoded protein: CASSLGQGDNQPQHF.

J is TRBJ2-1 and V is TRBV19; TRBD2 aligns across 11 bases. This CDR3 region has 14 residues. In germline, CDR1 is LNHDA, CDR2 SQIVND (reference sequence). Trimming took 5 bases from V and 6 from J; bases not matched to a gene: 3. CDR3 DNA: TGTGCCAGTAGTCATAGCGGGGGGGGCAATGAGCAGTTCTTC. This sequence encodes CASSHSGGGNEQFF.

This rearrangement joins TRBV27 to TRBJ1-2; TRBD1 matches at 7 bases. This CDR3 comprises 15 residues. V shed 2 bases and J 7 bases; nucleotides not matched to a gene: 10. Germline CDR1 MNHEY, CDR2 SMNVEV (reference sequence). The CDR3 region is CASSLLQTGSTGYTF. The CDR3 DNA is TGTGCCAGCAGTTTACTCCAGACAGGGTCTACTGGCTACACCTTC.

The chain is built from TRBV19 and TRBJ1-4; D unclear. Germline values: CDR1 LNHDA, CDR2 SQIVND (reference sequence). This CDR3 is 18 amino acids long. Deletions cut 5 bases from V and 7 bases from J, with 26 bases between. In DNA, the CDR3 is TGTGCCAGTAGTGGGGAGCCGGACCGGCCGGGCAGGCCTGAAAAACTGTTTTTT. Translating it yields CASSGEPDRPGRPEKLFF.

V usage is TRBV7-9 and J usage is TRBJ1-2; the match to TRBD1 covers 7 bases. Germline CDR1 is SEHNR and CDR2 is FQNEAQ (reference sequence). The ends lost 5 bases at V and 4 bases at J; junction bases unmatched: 7. This CDR3 is 14 amino acids long. The CDR3 DNA is TGTGCCAGCAGCCCTGACAGGGTGGGCTATGGCTACACCTTC. Translation: CASSPDRVGYGYTF.